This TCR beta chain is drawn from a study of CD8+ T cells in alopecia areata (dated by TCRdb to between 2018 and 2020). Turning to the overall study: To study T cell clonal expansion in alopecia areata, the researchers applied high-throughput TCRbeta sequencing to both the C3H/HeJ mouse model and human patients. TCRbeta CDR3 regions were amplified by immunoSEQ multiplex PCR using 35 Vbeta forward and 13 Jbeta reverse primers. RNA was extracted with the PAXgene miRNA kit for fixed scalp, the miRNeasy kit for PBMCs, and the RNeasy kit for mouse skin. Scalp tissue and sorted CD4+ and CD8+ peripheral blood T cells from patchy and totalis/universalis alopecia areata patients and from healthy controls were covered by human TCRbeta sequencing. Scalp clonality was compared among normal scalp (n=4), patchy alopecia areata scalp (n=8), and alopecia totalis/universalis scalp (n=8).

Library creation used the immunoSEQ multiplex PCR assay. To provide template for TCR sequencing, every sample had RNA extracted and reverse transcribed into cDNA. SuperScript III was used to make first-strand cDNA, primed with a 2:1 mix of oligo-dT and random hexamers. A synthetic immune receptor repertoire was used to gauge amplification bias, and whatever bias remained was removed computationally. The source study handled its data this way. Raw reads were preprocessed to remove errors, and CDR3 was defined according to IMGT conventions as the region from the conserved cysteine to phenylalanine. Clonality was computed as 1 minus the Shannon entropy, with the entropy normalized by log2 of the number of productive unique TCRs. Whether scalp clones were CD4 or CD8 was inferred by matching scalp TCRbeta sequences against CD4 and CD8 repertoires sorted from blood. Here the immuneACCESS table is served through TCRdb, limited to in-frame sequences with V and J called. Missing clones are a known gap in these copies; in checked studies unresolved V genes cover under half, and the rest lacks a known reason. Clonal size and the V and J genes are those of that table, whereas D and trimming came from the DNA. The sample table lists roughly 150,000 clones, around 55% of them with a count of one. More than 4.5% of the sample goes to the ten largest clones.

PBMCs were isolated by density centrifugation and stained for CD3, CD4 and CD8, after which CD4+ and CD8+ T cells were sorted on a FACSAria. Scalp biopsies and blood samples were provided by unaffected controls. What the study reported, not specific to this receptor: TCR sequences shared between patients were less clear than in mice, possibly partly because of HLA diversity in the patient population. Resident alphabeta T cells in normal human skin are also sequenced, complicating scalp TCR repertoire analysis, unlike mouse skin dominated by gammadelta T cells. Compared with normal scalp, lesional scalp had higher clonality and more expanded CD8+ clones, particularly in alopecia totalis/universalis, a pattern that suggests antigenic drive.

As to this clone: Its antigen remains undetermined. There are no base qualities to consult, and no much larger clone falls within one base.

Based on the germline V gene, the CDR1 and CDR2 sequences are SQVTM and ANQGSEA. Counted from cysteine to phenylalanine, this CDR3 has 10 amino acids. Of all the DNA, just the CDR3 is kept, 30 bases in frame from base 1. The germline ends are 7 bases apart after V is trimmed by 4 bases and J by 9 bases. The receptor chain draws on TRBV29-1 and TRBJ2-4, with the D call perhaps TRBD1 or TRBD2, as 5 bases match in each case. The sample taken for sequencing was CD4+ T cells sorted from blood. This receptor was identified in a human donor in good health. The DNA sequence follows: TGCAGCGTTGGGGGGTCCATTCAGTACTTC. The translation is CSVGGSIQYF.